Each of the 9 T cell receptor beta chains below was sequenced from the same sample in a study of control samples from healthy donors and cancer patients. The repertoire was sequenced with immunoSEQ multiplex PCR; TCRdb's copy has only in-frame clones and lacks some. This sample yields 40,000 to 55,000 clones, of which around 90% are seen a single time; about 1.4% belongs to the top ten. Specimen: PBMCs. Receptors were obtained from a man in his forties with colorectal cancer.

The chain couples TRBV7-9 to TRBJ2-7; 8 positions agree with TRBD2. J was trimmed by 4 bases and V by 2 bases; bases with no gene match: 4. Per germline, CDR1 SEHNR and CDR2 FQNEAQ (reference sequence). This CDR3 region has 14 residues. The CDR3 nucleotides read TGTGCCAGCAGCTTAAGCGGGAGTCAGTACGAGCAGTACTTC. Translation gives CASSLSGSQYEQYF.

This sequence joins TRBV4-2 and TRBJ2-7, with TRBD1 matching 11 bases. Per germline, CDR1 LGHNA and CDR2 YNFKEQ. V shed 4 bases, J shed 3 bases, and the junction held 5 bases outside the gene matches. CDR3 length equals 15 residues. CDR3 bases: TGTGCCAGCAGCCCTTGGGGACAGGGGGGCTACGAGCAGTACTTC. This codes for CASSPWGQGGYEQYF.

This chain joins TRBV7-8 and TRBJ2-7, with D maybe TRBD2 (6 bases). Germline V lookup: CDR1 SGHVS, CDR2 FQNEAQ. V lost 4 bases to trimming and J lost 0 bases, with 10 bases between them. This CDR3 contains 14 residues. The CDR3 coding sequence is TGTGCCAGCAGCTCGGGACTTCTCTCCTACGAGCAGTACTTC. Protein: CASSSGLLSYEQYF.

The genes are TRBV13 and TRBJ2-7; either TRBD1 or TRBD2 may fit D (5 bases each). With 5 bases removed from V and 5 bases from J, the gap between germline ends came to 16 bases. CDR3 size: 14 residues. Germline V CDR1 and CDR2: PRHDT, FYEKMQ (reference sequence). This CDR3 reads CASSPPGRIHEQYF. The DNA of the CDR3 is TGTGCCAGCAGCCCGCCGGGGCGAATCCACGAGCAGTACTTC.

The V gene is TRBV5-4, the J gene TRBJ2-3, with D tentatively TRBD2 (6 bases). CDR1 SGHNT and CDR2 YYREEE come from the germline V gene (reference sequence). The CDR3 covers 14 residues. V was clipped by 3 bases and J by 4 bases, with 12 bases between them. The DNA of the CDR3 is TGTGCCAGCAGCTCGTCGTCGGGAGCAGATACGCAGTATTTT. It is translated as CASSSSSGADTQYF.

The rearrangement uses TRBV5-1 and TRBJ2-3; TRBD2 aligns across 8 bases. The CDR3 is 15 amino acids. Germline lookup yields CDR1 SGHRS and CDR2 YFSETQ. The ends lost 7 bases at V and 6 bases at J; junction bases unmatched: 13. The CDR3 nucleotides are TGCGCCAGCCGGCCCACGGGAGGGCCTTCTGATACGCAGTATTTT. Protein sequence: CASRPTGGPSDTQYF.

CDR3 protein: CASSPGQGGEAFF. DNA for the CDR3: TGTGCCAGCTCACCGGGACAGGGCGGTGAAGCTTTCTTT. V gene TRBV18 combines with J gene TRBJ1-1; 9 bases align to TRBD1. V lost 3 bases, J lost 7 bases, and 3 bases stayed unmatched. This CDR3 spans 13 amino acids. From germline, CDR1 is KGHSH and CDR2 LQKENI.

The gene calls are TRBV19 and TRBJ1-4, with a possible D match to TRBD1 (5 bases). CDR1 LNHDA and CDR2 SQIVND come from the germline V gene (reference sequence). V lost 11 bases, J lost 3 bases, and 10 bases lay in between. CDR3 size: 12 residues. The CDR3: CAAGRSNEKLFF. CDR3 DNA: TGTGCCGCGGGACGGTCTAATGAAAAACTGTTTTTT.

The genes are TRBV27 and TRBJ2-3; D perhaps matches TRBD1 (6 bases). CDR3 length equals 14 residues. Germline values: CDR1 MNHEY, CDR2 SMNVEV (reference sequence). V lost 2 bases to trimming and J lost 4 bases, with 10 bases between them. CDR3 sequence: CASSLRGNSDTQYF. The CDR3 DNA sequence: TGTGCCAGCAGTTTAAGGGGGAACTCAGATACGCAGTATTTT.